The 30 T cell receptor beta chains presented below share a single source sample, sequenced in a study of blood T cell repertoires in COVID-19. The protocol was immunoSEQ multiplex PCR, while the TCRdb copy is restricted to in-frame clones and leaves out a portion. In the table there are about 150,000 clones, about 85% of which are singletons. The material sequenced was peripheral blood. These receptors came from a woman aged 70-85 years with acute or convalescent COVID-19.

The chain has TRBV2 and TRBJ1-1; possibly TRBD1 for D (5 bases). The CDR3 extends over 14 amino acids. Deletions cut 5 bases from V and 4 bases from J, with 14 bases between. The germline gives CDR1 SNHLY, CDR2 FYNNEI. The CDR3 DNA reads as TGTGCCAGCAGTTTATTAAGGGGTCGCACTGAAGCTTTCTTT. This codes for CASSLLRGRTEAFF.

The chain couples TRBV7-2 to TRBJ2-5; D is unclear. CDR1 is SGHTA, CDR2 FQGNSA, per germline. Trimming left V 1 base short and J 2 bases short, with 8 bases between. The CDR3 is 14 residues long. In nucleotides, the CDR3 is TGTGCCAGCAGCTTAGGCGGCCGACAAGAGACCCAGTACTTC. As protein: CASSLGGRQETQYF.

The chain employs TRBV6-2 or TRBV6-3 and TRBJ1-4; D is undetermined. This CDR3 has 15 residues. Germline lookup yields CDR1 MNHEY and CDR2 SVGEGT. V lost 2 bases to trimming and J lost 6 bases, with 13 bases between them. The chain's CDR3 is CASSYLGIGDEKLFF. In DNA form, the CDR3 reads TGTGCCAGCAGTTACCTGGGCATCGGGGATGAAAAACTGTTTTTT.

The CDR3 DNA is TGTGCCAGTAGTAACTCCCGACAGGGGTCATGGCAGCCCCAGCATTTT. Amino acid sequence: CASSNSRQGSWQPQHF. V is TRBV19 and J is TRBJ1-5, with 8 nucleotides matching TRBD1. Germline CDR1 LNHDA, CDR2 SQIVND (reference sequence). The CDR3 is 16 amino acids. Trimming cost V 4 bases and J 7 bases; bases outside gene matches: 12.

V is TRBV6-5 and J is TRBJ2-3; D gene unclear. Between the trimmed V and J ends, which lost 0 bases and 5 bases, there was a span of 12 bases. Germline V gene lookup returns CDR1 MNHEY and CDR2 SVGAGI. This CDR3 contains 15 residues. CDR3 bases: TGTGCCAGCAGTTACTCGTCGGAGCCCCTAGATACGCAGTATTTT. Translating gives CASSYSSEPLDTQYF.

A few counts support this clone. The chain links TRBV20-1 to TRBJ1-3; D is perhaps TRBD1 (5 bases). The germline V and J ends were trimmed by 3 bases and 0 bases, with 9 bases remaining between them. This CDR3 comprises 14 residues. From germline, CDR1 is DFQATT and CDR2 SNEGSKA (reference sequence). DNA for the CDR3: TGCAGTGCTAGTACAGGCGTCTCTGGAAACACCATATATTTT. Its translation: CSASTGVSGNTIYF.

This clone is a singleton in its sample. This rearrangement joins TRBV4-3 to TRBJ1-4, with 7 bases aligning to TRBD1. Germline CDR1 and CDR2: LGHNA and YSLEER. The CDR3 is 15 amino acids. The junction had 9 bases not matched to a gene; V was cut back by 8 bases and J by 3 bases. In DNA, the CDR3 is TGCGCCAGCCGGCAAGGGGGCACGGCTAATGAAAAACTGTTTTTT. Translated: CASRQGGTANEKLFF.

V gene TRBV6-5 combines with J gene TRBJ1-4, with TRBD1 as a possible D gene (6 bases). V gave up 6 bases and J gave up 8 bases, with 19 bases separating them. CDR1 is MNHEY and CDR2 is SVGAGI in the germline V gene. The CDR3 length is 15 residues. CDR3 coding DNA: TGTGCCAGCAGGCCCGTCGGGGGGGGCGGAGAAAAACTGTTTTTT. Translating it yields CASRPVGGGGEKLFF.

The chain uses TRBV5-6 and TRBJ1-2, with D possibly TRBD1 on 5 matching bases. The CDR3 length is 13 residues. The germline CDR1 and CDR2 sequences are SGHDT and YYEEEE. Trimming took 0 bases from V and 4 from J, leaving 7 bases between them. CDR3 residues: CASSLGTSYGYTF. The CDR3 coding sequence is TGTGCCAGCAGCTTGGGGACAAGCTATGGCTACACCTTC.

The genes are TRBV29-1 and TRBJ1-1, with a weak D call TRBD1 (5 bases). CDR3 length: 14 amino acids. The V gene's germline CDR1 is SQVTM and CDR2 ANQGSEA. V was pared by 4 bases and J by 2 bases, with 14 bases between. The CDR3 is CSVVGSTANTEAFF. CDR3 in DNA: TGCAGCGTTGTAGGCTCGACAGCAAACACTGAAGCTTTCTTT.

The chain couples TRBV7-8 to TRBJ1-5, with TRBD1 matching 10 bases. With V trimmed by 5 bases and J by 0 bases, 10 bases remained unmatched. Per the germline V gene, CDR1 is SGHVS and CDR2 is FQNEAQ. The CDR3 loop spans 18 amino acids. The CDR3 loop reads CASSLGGTGVFSNQPQHF. In nucleotides, the CDR3 is TGTGCCAGCAGCCTAGGGGGGACAGGGGTCTTTAGCAATCAGCCCCAGCATTTT.

The genes are TRBV9 and TRBJ2-2, with 14 bases lining up with TRBD2. CDR1 is SGDLS, CDR2 YYNGEE, per germline. J lost 7 bases, V lost 3 bases, and 5 bases had no gene match. The CDR3 is 16 amino acids. This CDR3 is CASSGLAGGPGGELFF. The CDR3 nucleotides read TGTGCCAGCAGCGGACTAGCGGGGGGGCCCGGCGGGGAGCTGTTTTTT.

CDR3 in DNA: TGTGCCAGCAGTTTAAACGGGGAGACCCAGTACTTC. It translates to CASSLNGETQYF. The rearrangement links TRBV27 to TRBJ2-5; D is ambiguous. CDR1 is MNHEY, CDR2 SMNVEV, per germline (reference sequence). V lost 2 bases to trimming and J lost 5 bases, with 6 bases between them. The CDR3 consists of 12 residues.

This clone was detected once. The chain joins TRBV7-9 to TRBJ1-2, with 8 bases aligning to TRBD1. CDR3 length: 13 amino acids. The germline V gene encodes CDR1 SEHNR and CDR2 FQNEAQ (reference sequence). J lost 8 bases, V lost 5 bases, and 7 bases had no gene match. CDR3 nucleotide sequence: TGTGCCAGCAGCACCCAGGGGGCAGACGGCTACACCTTC. Protein: CASSTQGADGYTF.

In its sample, this clone was seen once. The chain employs TRBV2 and TRBJ1-2, with 8 bases fitting TRBD1. The CDR3 length is 16 residues. Germline assignment: CDR1 SNHLY and CDR2 FYNNEI. Trimming removed 5 bases from V and 0 bases from J; junction bases left unmatched: 8. CDR3 coding DNA: TGTGCCAGCAGTCTTAAGACAGGGGCAGCTAACTATGGCTACACCTTC. The encoded protein is CASSLKTGAANYGYTF.

This sequence joins TRBV2 and TRBJ2-5; 9 bases match TRBD2. The trim removed 2 bases at V and 5 bases at J, leaving 6 bases unmatched. The germline V gene encodes CDR1 SNHLY and CDR2 FYNNEI. The CDR3 is made up of 15 amino acids. CDR3 amino acids: CASSEFIAGEETQYF. In nucleotides, the CDR3 is TGTGCCAGCAGTGAATTTATAGCGGGGGAGGAGACCCAGTACTTC.

This chain connects TRBV19 to TRBJ1-5, with D possibly matching TRBD1 (5 bases). Trimming stripped 4 bases from V and 2 bases from J, with 12 bases between. CDR3 length: 15 amino acids. Germline CDR1 LNHDA, CDR2 SQIVND (reference sequence). The CDR3 DNA reads as TGTGCCAGTAGTAGTCAAGGGGCTGGCAATCAGCCCCAGCATTTT. It codes for CASSSQGAGNQPQHF.

V usage is TRBV7-8 and J usage is TRBJ2-3, with D maybe TRBD1 (5 bases). The V gene's germline CDR1 is SGHVS and CDR2 FQNEAQ. V was pared by 1 base and J by 0 bases, with 11 bases between. The CDR3 covers 16 residues. CDR3 DNA: TGTGCCAGCAGCTTAGAGGGGTACTCTAGCACAGATACGCAGTATTTT. Encoded protein: CASSLEGYSSTDTQYF.

The V and J genes are TRBV6-6 and TRBJ1-1, with TRBD1 as a possible D gene (6 bases). This CDR3 has 15 amino acids. Trimming cost V 6 bases and J 10 bases, with 24 bases left between them. Germline loops: CDR1 MNHNY, CDR2 SVGAGI (reference sequence). The CDR3 DNA reads as TGTGCCAGCAGCATCCCGGGACAAGCCCCGGCGGGAGCTTTCTTT. The encoded protein is CASSIPGQAPAGAFF.

Worth noting for this clone: In the same sample, other DNA sequences code for this CDR3. The gene calls are TRBV4-3 and TRBJ1-2; possible D gene TRBD1, 6 bases. Trimming left V 1 base short and J 0 bases short, with 6 bases between. The CDR3 covers 14 residues. The germline CDR1 and CDR2 sequences are LGHNA and YSLEER. The CDR3: CASSQGTANYGYTF. In DNA, the CDR3 is TGCGCCAGCAGCCAAGGGACAGCTAACTATGGCTACACCTTC.

The V call is TRBV6-2 or TRBV6-3, the J call TRBJ2-3; TRBD1 is a possible D gene (7 bases). V was pared by 0 bases and J by 7 bases, with 20 bases between. CDR3 size: 17 residues. The germline gives CDR1 MNHEY, CDR2 SVGEGT. CDR3 sequence reads: CASSYSRDSGLKNTQYF. The CDR3 DNA is TGTGCCAGCAGTTACTCGCGGGACAGCGGTTTGAAAAATACGCAGTATTTT.

This sequence joins TRBV6-5 and TRBJ1-1, with 7 bases lining up with TRBD1. CDR1 and CDR2 from the germline V gene are MNHEY and SVGAGI. V dropped 6 bases and J dropped 1; count of bases not matched to a gene: 8. The CDR3 is made up of 15 amino acids. The CDR3 region is CASRTQTGTNTEAFF. The CDR3 DNA reads as TGTGCCAGCAGGACCCAGACAGGGACGAACACTGAAGCTTTCTTT.

V gene TRBV20-1 combines with J gene TRBJ2-3; D possibly corresponds to TRBD2 (5 bases). V was trimmed by 3 bases and J by 7 bases, leaving 14 bases between them. This CDR3 has 13 amino acids. Germline loops: CDR1 DFQATT, CDR2 SNEGSKA (reference sequence). The chain's CDR3 is CSASDVRGNTQYF. The CDR3 nucleotides read TGCAGTGCTAGTGACGTACGGGGTAATACGCAGTATTTT.

V usage is TRBV5-6 and J usage is TRBJ2-7; possibly TRBD2 for D (5 bases). CDR3 size: 14 residues. CDR1 SGHDT and CDR2 YYEEEE come from the germline V gene. Trimming removed 5 bases from V and 1 base from J, with 13 bases in between. In DNA, the CDR3 is TGTGCCAGCAGGCGTAGGACTGGGTCCTACGAGCAGTACTTC. It encodes CASRRRTGSYEQYF.

The chain links TRBV6-2 or TRBV6-3 to TRBJ2-2; D might be TRBD1 (5 bases). The V gene lost 4 bases and the J gene lost 2 bases, with 8 bases spanning the gap. The CDR3 has 14 residues. The V gene's germline CDR1 is MNHEY and CDR2 SVGEGT. CDR3 residues: CASSSRANTGELFF. CDR3 nucleotide sequence: TGTGCCAGCAGTTCCAGGGCCAACACCGGGGAGCTGTTTTTT.

The J gene is TRBJ1-6, the V gene TRBV30; D unresolved. CDR1 and CDR2 from the germline V gene are GTSNPN and SVGIG (reference sequence). The CDR3 contains 15 residues. The V and J ends lost 4 bases and 7 bases respectively, with 17 bases between them. In nucleotides, the CDR3 is TGTGCCTGGAAAGTTTGGGAGGGAATAAATTCACCCCTCCACTTT. Translated: CAWKVWEGINSPLHF.

V usage is TRBV19 and J usage is TRBJ2-7; possibly TRBD1 for D (6 bases). Trimming removed 11 bases at V and 4 bases at J, with 21 bases between. Germline assignment: CDR1 LNHDA and CDR2 SQIVND (reference sequence). The CDR3 spans 14 residues. Here the CDR3 reads CAPDTGIPPYEQYF. In DNA form, the CDR3 reads TGTGCCCCAGACACAGGGATCCCACCGTACGAGCAGTACTTC.

J is TRBJ2-2 and V is TRBV7-3; 9 nucleotides agree with TRBD2. J lost 5 bases, V lost 2 bases, and 3 bases had no gene match. From germline, CDR1 is SGHTA and CDR2 FQGTGA. This CDR3 has 15 amino acids. DNA of the CDR3: TGTGCCAGCAGCTTAGGGCTAGCGGGGACCGGGGAGCTGTTTTTT. Residues: CASSLGLAGTGELFF.

This chain joins TRBV18 and TRBJ2-5, with TRBD1 matching over 11 bases. Germline V gene sequence: CDR1 KGHSH, CDR2 LQKENI. V was clipped by 3 bases and J by 0 bases; unmatched bases: 3. The CDR3 spans 16 residues. CDR3 DNA sequence: TGTGCCAGCTCACCGAGGACAGGGGGCTACCAAGAGACCCAGTACTTC. Amino acid sequence: CASSPRTGGYQETQYF. Drawing the rest from reference TRBV18 and TRBJ2-5, the complete variable domain is NAGVMQNPRHLVRRRGQEARLRCSPMKGHSHVYWYRQLPEEGLKFMVYLQKENIIDESGMPKERFSAEFPKEGPSILRIQQVVRGDSAAYFCASSPRTGGYQETQYFGPGTRLLVL.

The chain combines TRBV18 with TRBJ1-4; D call uncertain. In germline, CDR1 is KGHSH, CDR2 LQKENI. This CDR3 is 14 amino acids long. V lost 2 bases, J lost 3 bases, and 7 bases lay in between. The CDR3 DNA is TGTGCCAGCTCACCAAGTACGGCTAATGAAAAACTGTTTTTT. Protein sequence: CASSPSTANEKLFF.